This paragraph reports one T cell receptor (beta chain). Its antigen remains undetermined. This is likely a read error, given that the CDR3 carries no conserved phenylalanine or tryptophan at its end. This specimen belongs to a study of regulatory T cells in long-lasting Graves disease (dated by TCRdb to 2020 to 2023). Turning to the overall study: Patients with newly diagnosed Graves' disease had been on antithyroid drugs for under 3 months. A total of roughly 33 samples underwent TCR sequencing: about 13 from persistent and about 20 from newly diagnosed Graves' disease patients. The study was registered as a clinical trial and conducted in China. Persistent Graves' disease patients were compared with newly diagnosed Graves' disease patients by peripheral blood TCR sequencing and RNA sequencing. General study outcomes and caveats: The authors acknowledged the small sample size as a limitation that may reduce accuracy. TRBV28, TRBJ1-2 and TRBJ2-5 were preferentially used in persistent disease, while TRBV20-1 and TRBJ2-1 were favored in newly diagnosed disease. Sequencing and analysis were restricted to the TCR beta chain. Compared with newly diagnosed patients, patients with persistent Graves' disease had lower TCR Shannon entropy and fewer highly expanded clones, which suggests clonal expansion. Patients with persistent disease shared more public clonotypes (approximately 2,500) than newly diagnosed patients did (around 980). Only peripheral blood was studied, because thyroid tissue, the primary lesion, was inaccessible.

According to the germline V gene (reference sequence), CDR1 reads SGHAT and CDR2 reads FQDESV. The CDR3 numbers 15 amino acids, ends counted. Only the CDR3 DNA stays, 45 bases, in frame from base 1. Deletion took 6 bases off V and 8 bases off J, with a span of 22 bases between the germline ends. The method behind the library was multiplex PCR. Sequenced using an Illumina HiSeq 4000. CDR3 regions were amplified by Arm-PCR with iRepertoire HTBI primers to construct TCR beta libraries. Before sequencing, the PCR products went through gel purification. As for how the authors treated the data: Gene usage analysis of CDR3 amino acid clonotypes used the approximately 62 TRBV and 11 to 15 TRBJ segments found across samples. Filtered high-quality paired reads were merged into contigs using COPE and FqMerger. BLAST was used to align contigs to IMGT TRBV, TRBD and TRBJ reference genes, with CDR3 defined following IMGT. Clonotypes above 0.1% frequency were classified as highly expanded clones. Shannon entropy was used to measure repertoire diversity, and the Gini coefficient was used to measure V-J evenness. A clonotype was considered public if more than one individual shared it. The public sequencing data were trimmed at Q25 with fastp and processed into clonotypes with MiXCR by TCRdb, which kept only in-frame beta chains. CDR3 protein duplicates are merged, each entry listing the most common genes and DNA. It is TCRdb's table, rather than the study itself, that gives the V and J calls and clone size. The sample data list about 220,000 distinct CDR3 sequences, and approximately 18% of these were observed just once. About an eighth of the sample is held by the ten biggest clonotypes.

According to the study, the label for this sample's time point signals: newly diagnosed GD, antithyroid drugs for less than 3 months. For both TCR sequencing and RNA sequencing, RNA was extracted from PBMCs using TRIzol. The diagnosis of Graves' disease was made according to American Thyroid Association guidelines. Recruitment of patients was carried out at an endocrinology department in Xi'an, China. From each patient, about 9 milliliters of peripheral blood was collected into an EDTA anticoagulant tube. Ficoll Paque Plus density gradient separation was used to isolate PBMCs, and no additional T cell sorting was done. RNA quality was checked with an Agilent 2100 Bioanalyzer and agarose gel, and concentration with a NanoDrop 2000. Another study also made use of these data, one on T cells in Graves' hyperthyroidism and ophthalmopathy. The second study reports: Stable Graves' hyperthyroidism was defined as no progression to ophthalmopathy during 18 months of follow-up. Hyperthyroidism patients were newly diagnosed, with disease duration under 2 months, and aged 18 to 65 years. Patients with uncontrolled infections, other autoimmune diseases, pregnancy or lactation were excluded. Diagnoses were based on clinical symptoms, serum thyroxine and TRAb, thyroid ultrasound and orbital computed tomography. A first-round RT-PCR of the TCR CDR3 used the HTBI primer set with the Qiagen OneStep RT-PCR kit. Most expanded thyroid clonotypes (frequency above 0.001) were also found in blood, which suggests that blood repertoires may mirror thyroid immune responses. A model built on a 13 V-J signature distinguished ophthalmopathy from stable hyperthyroidism, reaching 85% to 90% sensitivity and approximately 83% specificity in cross-validation and 80%/75% in testing. In validation, the model predicted progression to ophthalmopathy with around 71% sensitivity and approximately 74% specificity, a median of about six months before onset. TCR V-J signatures able to tell the groups apart were searched for in a discovery cohort of 100 or so patients, of whom around 43 had Graves' ophthalmopathy and some 60 had stable Graves' hyperthyroidism. An independent validation cohort of around 19 hyperthyroidism patients and over 15 patients who later progressed to ophthalmopathy tested prospective prediction of ophthalmopathy. For training and testing, the 80 to 100 patients in the discovery cohort were randomly divided in a 7:3 ratio. Thyroid tissue and blood T-cell repertoires from several Graves' hyperthyroidism patients were also compared in the study. After blood sampling, hyperthyroidism patients were treated with methimazole at a starting dose of 30 mg daily, and ophthalmopathy patients were treated with high-dose intravenous methylprednisolone. The libraries were constructed in a second round of multiplex PCR and then size-selected and purified. Sequencing of the libraries was done on an Illumina HiSeq2000 using paired-end 100 bp reads. Raw data were processed with SOAPnuke, discarding reads with adapters, uncalled bases, mean Phred below 15, or no exact constant-primer or identifier match. High-quality paired reads were merged with COPE v1.2.5, and unique nucleotide sequences were defined as clonotypes. MiTCR v1.1 was used to align clonotypes to the IMGT TRBV, TRBD and TRBJ reference segments. Only V-J combinations with frequency above 0.0001, covering 99.2% of repertoires, were analysed. The TCS score was defined as F50 (clonal expansion) divided by E x V (chaos), with BLOSUM62-based TCRdist calculated between CDR3 peptides within each V-J. Welch's t-statistics and random forest reduced approximately 520 V-J features to under 15, which were used in a naive Bayes classifier (R e1071). Sample size was not statistically predetermined, and investigators were not blinded to group allocation. The paper describes TCR Vbeta CDR3 sequencing of 140 or so peripheral blood samples, made up of 43 ophthalmopathy patients, 70 to 75 hyperthyroidism patients and roughly 17 progressor patients.

The sequence was obtained from a woman in her 30s with Graves disease. Donor details come from another sample of the same person, matched by shared clones. Sequenced here: peripheral blood mononuclear cells (PBMCs), sampled at new diagnosis, from a patient treated with antithyroid drugs. The chain joins TRBV11-1 to TRBJ1-1, with no confidently assigned D gene. At the DNA level, the sequence is TGTGCCAGCAGTCCCCTTATTTCCCGAGGCACCGAAGCTTTCTCT. Its translation is CASSPLISRGTEAFS.